The 30 T cell receptor beta chains presented below share a single source sample, sequenced in a study of T cell repertoires in cytomegalovirus infection. Antigens for these TCRs are unknown. TCRdb called the reads again in MiXCR, with one record for every CDR3 protein. There are around 540,000 distinct CDR3 sequences in the sample; 33% occur only once, and roughly 15% lies in the top ten. The starting material was cultured PBMCs, obtained from culture after CMV antigen stimulation. The source of these receptors is a human donor in good health (CMV status not recorded). Some clones in this sample may be carry-over from other donors' samples.

There are a few counts of this clonotype. This sequence joins TRBV12-3 or TRBV12-4 and TRBJ2-4; TRBD2 matches 7 bases. The CDR3 length is 14 residues. The junction had 4 bases not matched to a gene; V was cut back by 8 bases and J by 0 bases. Here the CDR3 DNA reads TGTGCCAGCCGGGTAGCGGGAGCCAAAAACATTCAGTACTTC. This encodes CASRVAGAKNIQYF.

This clonotype has at least ten counts. The J gene is TRBJ1-1, the V gene TRBV2; D may be TRBD1 (6 bases). Germline values: CDR1 SNHLY, CDR2 FYNNEI. V was shortened by 8 bases and J by 7 bases, with 20 bases between the two germline ends. The CDR3 runs to 14 residues. CDR3 sequence reads: CASGGARYFGEAFF. DNA of the CDR3: TGTGCCAGCGGGGGGGCCAGGTATTTTGGTGAAGCTTTCTTT.

This clonotype was detected only a few times. V and J are TRBV19 and TRBJ1-2; D call uncertain. Between the trimmed V and J ends, which lost 4 bases and 5 bases, there was a span of 11 bases. Germline CDR1 reads LNHDA; CDR2 reads SQIVND (reference sequence). The CDR3 has 13 amino acids. CDR3 residues: CASSNAAGYGYTF. CDR3 nucleotide sequence: TGTGCCAGTAGTAACGCGGCCGGATATGGCTACACCTTC.

This clonotype has more than one count but fewer than ten. The gene calls are TRBV6-2 or TRBV6-3 and TRBJ2-1; TRBD2 aligns across 9 bases. Trimming at V came to 0 bases and at J to 4 bases, leaving 7 bases not matched to a gene. The length of the CDR3 is 17 residues. Per the germline V gene, CDR1 is MNHEY and CDR2 is SVGEGT. The CDR3 bases are TGTGCCAGCAGTTACTCGAGACTAGCGGACGAATACAATGAGCAGTTCTTC. It translates to CASSYSRLADEYNEQFF.

V gene TRBV20-1 combines with J gene TRBJ2-4, with D hard to call. The CDR3 loop spans 16 amino acids. Trimming stripped 0 bases from V and 0 bases from J, with 12 bases between. Germline assignment: CDR1 DFQATT and CDR2 SNEGSKA (reference sequence). CDR3 nucleotide sequence: TGCAGTGCTAGAGATGGTGGACGAGAAGCCAAAAACATTCAGTACTTC. As protein: CSARDGGREAKNIQYF.

This clonotype was seen a few times. This rearrangement joins TRBV11-2 to TRBJ2-3, with 14 positions matching TRBD2. Germline V CDR1 and CDR2: SGHAT, FQNNGV. The CDR3 covers 17 residues. J was trimmed by 2 bases and V by 4 bases; bases with no gene match: 5. The CDR3 protein is CASSSLTSGGVTDTQYF. DNA for the CDR3: TGTGCCAGCAGCTCCTTGACTAGCGGGGGGGTCACAGATACGCAGTATTTT.

The sample holds a few counts of this clonotype. The chain is built from TRBV19 and TRBJ1-5; 8 bases align to TRBD1. There are 16 residues in the CDR3. With 3 bases clipped from V and 4 bases from J, the junction kept 8 bases outside the gene matches. Germline CDR1 is LNHDA and CDR2 is SQIVND (reference sequence). The CDR3 region is CASSMWQGAGNQPQHF. DNA for the CDR3: TGTGCCAGTAGTATGTGGCAGGGGGCTGGAAATCAGCCCCAGCATTTT.

The gene calls are TRBV4-1 and TRBJ2-1; D remains ambiguous. Germline V CDR1 and CDR2: MGHRA, YSYEKL. CDR3 size: 13 residues. The germline V and J ends were trimmed by 1 base and 3 bases, with 4 bases remaining between them. This chain's CDR3 is CASSQGIYNEQFF. The CDR3 DNA reads TGCGCCAGCAGCCAAGGAATCTACAATGAGCAGTTCTTC.

This clonotype was recorded a few times. J is TRBJ2-7 and V is TRBV7-8, with TRBD2 matching over 12 bases. Germline V gene data show CDR1 as SGHVS and CDR2 as FQNEAQ. The CDR3 length is 15 residues. Trimming removed 5 bases from V and 2 bases from J; junction bases left unmatched: 4. CDR3 in amino acids: CASSIGLAGTYEQYF. CDR3 DNA: TGTGCCAGCAGCATCGGACTAGCGGGGACCTACGAGCAGTACTTC.

The rearrangement links TRBV5-1 to TRBJ2-3; D gene uncertain. The CDR3 extends over 14 amino acids. V was clipped by 1 base and J by 1 base, with 7 bases between them. CDR1 SGHRS and CDR2 YFSETQ come from the germline V gene. The CDR3 DNA is TGCGCCAGCAGCTTGACAGTGGGCACAGATACGCAGTATTTT. This sequence encodes CASSLTVGTDTQYF.

The genes are TRBV25-1 and TRBJ2-3, with D unclear. V lost 1 base, J lost 5 bases, and 7 bases lay in between. Germline V gene lookup returns CDR1 MGHDK and CDR2 SYGVNS. The CDR3 has 13 residues. The CDR3 protein is CASSEWGLDTQYF. The CDR3 DNA sequence: TGTGCCAGCAGTGAATGGGGATTAGATACGCAGTATTTT.

The chain links TRBV4-3 to TRBJ2-1; D is tentatively TRBD1 or TRBD2 (6 bases each). V was pared by 4 bases and J by 4 bases, with 14 bases between. CDR1 LGHNA and CDR2 YSLEER come from the germline V gene. This CDR3 comprises 15 residues. In nucleotides, the CDR3 is TGCGCCAGCAGCCCCGCGAGAGGGGGGTACAATGAGCAGTTCTTC. Translated: CASSPARGGYNEQFF.

The chain carries TRBV4-3 and TRBJ1-6; D gene unclear. CDR1 LGHNA and CDR2 YSLEER come from the germline V gene. Trimming took 0 bases from V and 10 from J, leaving 13 bases between them. The CDR3 is made up of 15 amino acids. The CDR3 DNA reads as TGCGCCAGCAGCCAAGAGGTCCTAGCGGAATCACCCCTCCACTTT. Translating it yields CASSQEVLAESPLHF.

This clonotype turned up a few times. This chain joins TRBV25-1 and TRBJ2-5, with D unclear. V was trimmed by 2 bases and J by 4 bases, leaving 11 bases between them. In germline, CDR1 is MGHDK, CDR2 SYGVNS. This CDR3 is 14 amino acids long. The CDR3 DNA follows: TGTGCCAGCAGTGAACGGCTAGTCTCAGAGACCCAGTACTTC. Amino acid sequence: CASSERLVSETQYF.

The rearrangement uses TRBV5-4 and TRBJ2-5, with unresolved D. V was clipped by 0 bases and J by 0 bases, with 6 bases between them. Germline loops: CDR1 SGHNT, CDR2 YYREEE (reference sequence). CDR3 length: 14 residues. The CDR3 spells CASSLVYDQETQYF. DNA for the CDR3: TGTGCCAGCAGCTTGGTGTACGACCAAGAGACCCAGTACTTC.

This clonotype was observed a handful of times. The V call is TRBV7-2, the J call TRBJ2-2; 7 positions match TRBD1. V shed 6 bases, J shed 0 bases, and the junction held 4 bases outside the gene matches. Per the germline V gene, CDR1 is SGHTA and CDR2 is FQGNSA. CDR3 length: 15 amino acids. This chain's CDR3 is CASRYGTANTGELFF. Written as DNA, the CDR3 is TGTGCCAGCAGATATGGGACAGCGAACACCGGGGAGCTGTTTTTT. The full variable domain, completed using reference TRBV7-2 and TRBJ2-2, is GAGVSQSPSNKVTEKGKDVELRCDPISGHTALYWYRQSLGQGLEFLIYFQGNSAPDKSGLPSDRFSAERTGGSVSTLTIQRTQQEDSAVYLCASRYGTANTGELFFGEGSRLTVL.

This clonotype showed up just once. This chain joins TRBV19 and TRBJ2-3; D may correspond to TRBD1 or TRBD2 (5 bases each). Looked up from germline, CDR1 is LNHDA and CDR2 is SQIVND (reference sequence). V lost 0 bases and J lost 1, with 11 bases in between. The CDR3 has 16 amino acids. The CDR3 coding sequence is TGTGCCAGTAGTATAGATTTGAGGGGACGCACAGATACGCAGTATTTT. This sequence encodes CASSIDLRGRTDTQYF. Filled out from reference TRBV19 and TRBJ2-3, the complete variable domain reads DGGITQSPKYLFRKEGQNVTLSCEQNLNHDAMYWYRQDPGQGLRLIYYSQIVNDFQKGDIAEGYSVSREKKESFPLTVTSAQKNPTAFYLCASSIDLRGRTDTQYFGPGTRLTVL.

The chain is built from TRBV24-1 and TRBJ2-1; 9 nucleotides agree with TRBD2. Looked up from germline, CDR1 is KGHDR and CDR2 is SFDVKD. Trimming at V came to 9 bases and at J to 9 bases, leaving 8 bases not matched to a gene. CDR3 size: 13 residues. The DNA of the CDR3 is TGTGCCACCTTTAGCGGGAGAGAAGGTGAGCAGTTCTTC. Translated, it gives CATFSGREGEQFF.

The chain carries TRBV20-1 and TRBJ1-2; D gene ambiguous. The CDR3 runs to 15 residues. Between the trimmed V and J ends, which lost 0 bases and 1 base, there was a span of 12 bases. CDR1 DFQATT and CDR2 SNEGSKA come from the germline V gene (reference sequence). This CDR3 is CSARDTDGFNYGYTF. The CDR3 nucleotides are TGCAGTGCTAGAGATACCGACGGGTTTAACTATGGCTACACCTTC.

This clonotype turned up a few times. The V call is TRBV4-3, the J call TRBJ2-2; TRBD2 matches at 11 bases. Germline V gene lookup returns CDR1 LGHNA and CDR2 YSLEER. The CDR3 length is 18 residues. V trimming: 5 bases; J trimming: 3 bases; junction bases outside the gene matches: 11. The CDR3 sequence: CASSGPGLAEPHTGELFF. The CDR3 DNA reads TGCGCCAGCAGCGGTCCGGGACTAGCGGAACCCCACACCGGGGAGCTGTTTTTT.

The rearrangement uses TRBV11-2 and TRBJ2-1; tentatively, D is TRBD1 or TRBD2 (6 bases each). Looked up from germline, CDR1 is SGHAT and CDR2 is FQNNGV. Trimming left V 7 bases short and J 3 bases short, with 22 bases between. There are 17 residues in the CDR3. The CDR3 coding sequence is TGTGCCAGCAATCCGTGGGGGGCACGTTCTTACTACAATGAGCAGTTCTTC. Translated, it gives CASNPWGARSYYNEQFF.

The rearrangement uses TRBV20-1 and TRBJ1-1; 7 bases agree with TRBD1. This CDR3 is built from 16 residues. With V trimmed by 3 bases and J by 0 bases, 10 bases remained unmatched. Germline CDR1 is DFQATT and CDR2 is SNEGSKA (reference sequence). CDR3 in amino acids: CSARAGTARMNTEAFF. DNA for the CDR3: TGCAGTGCTAGGGCCGGGACAGCACGAATGAACACTGAAGCTTTCTTT.

The chain uses TRBV20-1 and TRBJ2-7; 7 bases are a match to TRBD2. Germline V gene sequence: CDR1 DFQATT, CDR2 SNEGSKA (reference sequence). The CDR3 length is 12 residues. Trimming removed 2 bases from V and 8 bases from J; junction bases left unmatched: 6. DNA of the CDR3: TGCAGTGCTAGACCGACTAGCACCAAGCAGTACTTC. Amino acids: CSARPTSTKQYF.

This clonotype was picked up many times. CDR3 nucleotide sequence: TGTGCCAGCAGCTTAGCCCTGGCTAGCGCAGACGGTGAGCAGTTCTTC. Protein sequence: CASSLALASADGEQFF. This chain links TRBV7-8 with TRBJ2-1, with D maybe TRBD2 (6 bases). V was pared by 0 bases and J by 9 bases, with 18 bases between. The CDR3 runs to 16 residues. Germline lookup yields CDR1 SGHVS and CDR2 FQNEAQ.

The chain uses TRBV6-6 and TRBJ2-7, with D perhaps given as TRBD1 or TRBD2 (5 bases each). The germline V and J ends were trimmed by 5 bases and 2 bases, with 13 bases remaining between them. CDR3 length: 14 residues. CDR1 and CDR2 from the germline V gene are MNHNY and SVGAGI (reference sequence). CDR3 DNA: TGTGCCAGCAGTGACCAACCGGGACCCTACGAGCAGTACTTC. Amino acid sequence: CASSDQPGPYEQYF.

The rearrangement links TRBV20-1 to TRBJ2-7; TRBD1 matches 9 bases. CDR1 and CDR2 from the germline V gene are DFQATT and SNEGSKA (reference sequence). This CDR3 comprises 18 residues. The V gene end was trimmed by 2 bases and the J gene end by 4 bases; junction bases not matched to a gene: 18. CDR3 nucleotide sequence: TGCAGTGCTAGAACTCAGAGCCTGGGACAGGGATCCCAATACGAGCAGTACTTC. Translated, it gives CSARTQSLGQGSQYEQYF.

This chain connects TRBV20-1 to TRBJ1-1, with no clear D. The CDR3 extends over 12 amino acids. Germline CDR1 is DFQATT and CDR2 is SNEGSKA (reference sequence). V lost 6 bases to trimming and J lost 0 bases, with 8 bases between them. In nucleotides, the CDR3 is TGCAGTGCCAGGACGGTGAACACTGAAGCTTTCTTT. This codes for CSARTVNTEAFF.

This clonotype has only a few counts. The chain recombines TRBV28 with TRBJ2-7, with D tentatively TRBD2 (5 bases). The length of the CDR3 is 15 residues. V was clipped by 6 bases and J by 7 bases, with 22 bases between them. CDR1 and CDR2 from the germline V gene are MDHEN and SYDVKM. The CDR3 here is CASSPSGGLDREQYF. CDR3 DNA sequence: TGTGCCAGCAGCCCCAGCGGAGGACTGGATAGGGAGCAGTACTTC.

Details on this clonotype: The junction departs from the called germline gene at one end, perhaps through a read error. The gene calls are TRBV4-1 and TRBJ2-2, with 12 bases that match TRBD2. CDR3 size: 16 residues. Germline CDR1 is MGHRA and CDR2 is YSYEKL. CDR3 in DNA: TGCGCGAGCAGCCAAGCTCTAGCGGGAGGGCCCGGGGAGCTGTTTTTT. It codes for CASSQALAGGPGELFF.

This clonotype was detected only a few times. CDR3 loop: CASTWGLGYGYTF. The CDR3 coding sequence is TGTGCCAGTACCTGGGGGTTAGGGTATGGCTACACCTTC. The rearrangement uses TRBV19 and TRBJ1-2; a possible D gene is TRBD1 (5 bases). In germline, CDR1 is LNHDA, CDR2 SQIVND (reference sequence). V lost 7 bases and J lost 5, with 14 bases in between. The CDR3 has 13 residues.